Listed here are 8 T cell receptor beta chains from one sample, sequenced in a study of lymphopenia after photon versus proton radiotherapy. Here immunoSEQ multiplex PCR was the method, and the copy in TCRdb shows in-frame clones only, minus some. The data contain 150,000 to 200,000 clones, 75% to 90% of them singletons. Sequenced material: peripheral blood, taken from a patient treated with photon-based radiotherapy. These receptors were taken from a man aged 45-65 years with gastric cancer.

CDR3 amino acids: CASRASGAREQYF. CDR3 DNA: TGTGCCAGCAGGGCTAGCGGGGCGCGCGAGCAGTACTTC. J is TRBJ2-7 and V is TRBV2; 9 bases fit TRBD2. After removal of 6 bases from V and 6 bases from J, the junction contained 6 bases not matched to a gene. There are 13 residues in the CDR3. CDR1 and CDR2 from the germline V gene are SNHLY and FYNNEI.

The J gene is TRBJ2-3, the V gene TRBV7-3; D call uncertain. Trimming cost V 4 bases and J 0 bases, with 8 bases left between them. Germline values: CDR1 SGHTA, CDR2 FQGTGA. This CDR3 is built from 14 residues. The CDR3: CASSYQPSTDTQYF. CDR3 nucleotides: TGTGCCAGCAGCTACCAACCTAGCACAGATACGCAGTATTTT.

The J gene is TRBJ2-7, the V gene TRBV18, with D hard to call. The ends were cut back, 5 bases at V and 0 bases at J, with 14 bases in the middle. In germline, CDR1 is KGHSH, CDR2 LQKENI. CDR3 size: 15 residues. The CDR3 bases are TGTGCCAGCTCAAGCATCGGGTTTAGCTCCTACGAGCAGTACTTC. Encoded protein: CASSSIGFSSYEQYF.

This clone was picked up one time. The chain couples TRBV7-8 to TRBJ2-5; D unclear. Trimming stripped 2 bases from V and 2 bases from J, with 9 bases between. Germline V gives CDR1 SGHVS, CDR2 FQNEAQ. The CDR3 has 14 amino acids. CDR3 region: CASSLMGKQETQYF. CDR3 DNA sequence: TGTGCCAGCAGCTTAATGGGCAAACAAGAGACCCAGTACTTC.

The chain carries TRBV2 and TRBJ2-1; 9 bases map to TRBD1. J was trimmed by 9 bases and V by 8 bases; bases with no gene match: 8. The CDR3 spans 13 residues. Germline-derived CDR1 and CDR2 are SNHLY and FYNNEI. The CDR3 DNA sequence: TGTGCCAGCTTCGGGACAGGGAGTGCTGAGCAGTTCTTC. Translation: CASFGTGSAEQFF.

V and J are TRBV7-9 and TRBJ1-4; TRBD1 agrees at 7 bases. CDR3 size: 14 residues. V lost 5 bases to trimming and J lost 8 bases; unmatched junction nucleotides: 8. Germline-derived CDR1 and CDR2 are SEHNR and FQNEAQ (reference sequence). The CDR3, as DNA: TGTGCCAGCAGCCAGGGGGGGCTCGTCGAAAAACTGTTTTTT. Translating it yields CASSQGGLVEKLFF.

This chain joins TRBV2 and TRBJ2-7, with 10 bases fitting TRBD2. The V segment lost 2 bases and the J segment 5 bases; nucleotides outside the gene matches: 6. The CDR3 spans 15 residues. The germline V gene has CDR1 SNHLY and CDR2 FYNNEI. The CDR3 DNA follows: TGTGCCAGCAGTGAACGCGCTAGCGGGAGCCACGAGCAGTACTTC. The encoded protein is CASSERASGSHEQYF.

The chain has TRBV6-6 and TRBJ1-3; 10 nucleotides line up with TRBD1. This CDR3 contains 15 residues. CDR1 is MNHNY and CDR2 is SVGAGI in the germline V gene (reference sequence). Unmatched junction bases numbered 11, after V lost 7 bases and J lost 8 bases. CDR3 residues: CASMLTGGLGYTIYF. The CDR3 DNA reads TGTGCCAGCATGCTGACAGGGGGCTTAGGGTACACCATATATTTT.